Following are 21 T cell receptor beta chains from one sample sequenced in a study of blood T cell repertoires in COVID-19. Method: immunoSEQ multiplex PCR; TCRdb's copy keeps in-frame clones and lacks some. The top ten hold around 19% of the sample, which has more than 100,000 clones, 80% to 90% seen once. The sequencing input was peripheral blood. These receptors originate from a middle-aged man with active or convalescent COVID-19.

The CDR3 coding sequence is TGTGCCAGCATAGAATCCTCCGGAAACACCATATATTTT. Translating gives CASIESSGNTIYF. V usage is TRBV12-3 or TRBV12-4 and J usage is TRBJ1-3; D not resolved. Trimming left V 7 bases short and J 4 bases short, with 11 bases between. The CDR3 is 13 amino acids.

This chain's CDR3 is CASTRLFGTHNEQFF. CDR3 DNA sequence: TGTGCCAGCACCAGACTATTCGGGACACACAATGAGCAGTTCTTC. The V call is TRBV3-1 (or the pseudogene TRBV3-2), the J call TRBJ2-1; the D gene is possibly TRBD1 (6 bases). Germline lookup yields CDR1 LGHDT and CDR2 YNNKEL (reference sequence). The CDR3 runs to 15 residues. Trimming took 7 bases from V and 5 from J, leaving 18 bases between them.

V usage is TRBV19 and J usage is TRBJ2-1; D possibly corresponds to TRBD2 (5 bases). CDR3 size: 16 residues. V was cut by 2 bases and J by 1 base, with 12 bases left in between. Germline values: CDR1 LNHDA, CDR2 SQIVND (reference sequence). The CDR3 loop is CASSILGGVSYNEQFF. DNA of the CDR3: TGTGCCAGTAGTATACTAGGAGGCGTGTCCTACAATGAGCAGTTCTTC.

The rearrangement joins TRBV29-1 to TRBJ2-5, with 8 positions matching TRBD1. Germline V CDR1 and CDR2: SQVTM, ANQGSEA. This CDR3 has 13 amino acids. Germline trimming cut 6 bases from V and 2 bases from J; bases unmatched to any gene: 5. CDR3 sequence reads: CSVGQGPQETQYF. The CDR3 nucleotides read TGCAGCGTAGGACAGGGACCACAAGAGACCCAGTACTTC.

This clone was observed once. The rearrangement links TRBV2 to TRBJ2-3; TRBD2 matches at 10 bases. Per germline, CDR1 SNHLY and CDR2 FYNNEI. V dropped 5 bases and J dropped 5; count of bases not matched to a gene: 4. This CDR3 has 14 residues. The DNA for the CDR3 is TGTGCCAGCAGTAGCGGGAGGGCAAGAGATACGCAGTATTTT. This gives the protein CASSSGRARDTQYF.

This rearrangement joins TRBV28 to TRBJ1-2, with 7 bases that match TRBD1. The CDR3 is made up of 14 amino acids. CDR1 MDHEN and CDR2 SYDVKM come from the germline V gene. The V gene end was trimmed by 5 bases and the J gene end by 2 bases; junction bases not matched to a gene: 5. The CDR3 DNA sequence: TGTGCCAGCAGTCCCCTGACAGGGAACTATGGCTACACCTTC. Translated: CASSPLTGNYGYTF.

The chain employs TRBV20-1 and TRBJ1-5; D is ambiguous. The CDR3 has 15 residues. Germline lookup yields CDR1 DFQATT and CDR2 SNEGSKA (reference sequence). The V end was cut by 3 bases, the J end by 2 bases, with 14 bases between. The CDR3, as DNA: TGCAGTGCTAGTTGTCGGGTGTGGGGCAATCAGCCCCAGCATTTT. This encodes CSASCRVWGNQPQHF.

V is TRBV6-5 and J is TRBJ2-2, with no clear D. This CDR3 comprises 11 residues. Germline values: CDR1 MNHEY, CDR2 SVGAGI. Trimming shortened V by 1 base and J by 8 bases, and 2 bases separated the two germline ends. In DNA form, the CDR3 reads TGTGCCAGCAGTTACTTAGGGGAGCTGTTTTTT. Protein: CASSYLGELFF.

The chain has TRBV2 and TRBJ2-1, with 7 bases identical to TRBD1. The V segment lost 6 bases and the J segment 8 bases; nucleotides outside the gene matches: 7. CDR3 size: 13 residues. Germline V CDR1 and CDR2: SNHLY, FYNNEI. In DNA, the CDR3 is TGTGCCAGCAGCCAAGGAGACAGGGATGAGCAGTTCTTC. This translates into CASSQGDRDEQFF.

The V gene is TRBV12-3 or TRBV12-4, the J gene TRBJ2-7, with D unclear. V was clipped by 6 bases and J by 3 bases, with 12 bases between them. The CDR3 sequence is 13 residues long. This CDR3 reads CASSKLHLYEQYF. CDR3 sequence (DNA): TGTGCCAGCAGCAAACTACATCTCTACGAGCAGTACTTC.

In the case of this clone: The junction differs from germline at one of its ends, possibly a read error. The rearrangement joins TRBV6-4 to TRBJ2-7; 10 bases are shared with TRBD1. Germline V lookup: CDR1 MRHNA, CDR2 SNTAGT. This CDR3 contains 14 residues. The CDR3 coding sequence is TGTGCCAGCAGTACTGGTCCCGGGACAGGGGAGCGGTACTTC. As protein: CASSTGPGTGERYF.

The rearrangement links TRBV25-1 to TRBJ1-3; TRBD1 matches at 8 bases. This CDR3 has 16 residues. The V gene end was trimmed by 5 bases and the J gene end by 0 bases; junction bases not matched to a gene: 6. Germline CDR1 reads MGHDK; CDR2 reads SYGVNS. The CDR3 reads CASSIPGTGSGNTIYF. The DNA for the CDR3 is TGTGCCAGCAGTATCCCCGGGACAGGCTCTGGAAACACCATATATTTT.

V usage is TRBV10-2 and J usage is TRBJ2-4, with D tentatively TRBD1 (6 bases). Trimming stripped 5 bases from V and 6 bases from J, with 14 bases between. CDR3 length: 14 residues. The germline V gene encodes CDR1 WSHSY and CDR2 SAAADI. The CDR3 is CASSPYPRGNIQYF. CDR3 in DNA: TGCGCCAGCAGTCCCTACCCCAGGGGAAACATTCAGTACTTC.

V is TRBV29-1 and J is TRBJ1-4, with D perhaps matching TRBD1 (6 bases). CDR1 is SQVTM and CDR2 is ANQGSEA in the germline V gene. The V end was cut by 8 bases, the J end by 4 bases, with 17 bases between. The CDR3 sequence is 14 residues long. As DNA, the CDR3 is TGCAGCCAACAAACAGGGACCGATAATGAAAAACTGTTTTTT. Translation gives CSQQTGTDNEKLFF.

This clone has just a few counts. This sequence joins TRBV6-2 or TRBV6-3 and TRBJ1-5, with 8 positions matching TRBD1. The CDR3 is made up of 17 amino acids. Germline trimming cut 5 bases from V and 5 bases from J; bases unmatched to any gene: 14. Germline V CDR1 and CDR2: MNHEY, SVGEGT. The CDR3 bases are TGTGCCAGCAGTCTTCGACAGGGGAGATTAGAGGATCAGCCCCAGCATTTT. Protein product: CASSLRQGRLEDQPQHF.

This chain connects TRBV6-5 to TRBJ2-1, with D hard to call. The CDR3 is 12 amino acids. Trimming shortened V by 5 bases and J by 4 bases, and 6 bases separated the two germline ends. Germline V gives CDR1 MNHEY, CDR2 SVGAGI. The CDR3 bases are TGTGCCAGCAGTCCCCAGTACAATGAGCAGTTCTTC. Protein product: CASSPQYNEQFF.

This chain connects TRBV11-2 to TRBJ2-5; D gene ambiguous. The V and J ends lost 4 bases and 0 bases respectively, with 6 bases between them. The germline CDR1 and CDR2 sequences are SGHAT and FQNNGV. The length of the CDR3 is 13 residues. CDR3 residues: CASSSQYQETQYF. CDR3 sequence (DNA): TGTGCCAGCAGCTCACAGTACCAAGAGACCCAGTACTTC.

This chain links TRBV9 with TRBJ1-1; D may be TRBD1 (5 bases). The CDR3 is made up of 14 amino acids. V dropped 2 bases and J dropped 2 bases, with 10 bases sitting between them. Per the germline V gene, CDR1 is SGDLS and CDR2 is YYNGEE. CDR3 DNA: TGTGCCAGCAGCGTGGCGACAGATAACACTGAAGCTTTCTTT. Translation gives CASSVATDNTEAFF.

The rearrangement joins TRBV5-4 to TRBJ2-7; 7 nucleotides agree with TRBD1. Germline CDR1 and CDR2: SGHNT and YYREEE (reference sequence). V was clipped by 4 bases and J by 4 bases; unmatched bases: 8. CDR3 length: 14 residues. CDR3 region: CASSPGTAVYEQYF. DNA of the CDR3: TGTGCCAGCAGCCCCGGGACAGCTGTTTACGAGCAGTACTTC.

The rearrangement joins TRBV3-1 (or the pseudogene TRBV3-2) to TRBJ2-7; D uncertain. The length of the CDR3 is 15 residues. Trimming removed 1 base at V and 6 bases at J, with 16 bases between. Germline CDR1 and CDR2: LGHDT and YNNKEL (reference sequence). CDR3 sequence reads: CASSQGGDPTSEQYF. The DNA for the CDR3 is TGTGCCAGCAGCCAAGGCGGAGACCCTACCAGCGAGCAGTACTTC.

The chain uses TRBV7-7 and TRBJ2-3; D might be TRBD2 (5 bases). Per the germline V gene, CDR1 is SSHAT and CDR2 is FNYEAQ (reference sequence). Trimming pared 0 bases from V and 3 bases from J, leaving 10 bases between. CDR3 length: 15 residues. CDR3 amino acids: CASSLAYGKTDTQYF. The CDR3 coding sequence is TGTGCCAGCAGCTTAGCGTACGGGAAAACAGATACGCAGTATTTT.